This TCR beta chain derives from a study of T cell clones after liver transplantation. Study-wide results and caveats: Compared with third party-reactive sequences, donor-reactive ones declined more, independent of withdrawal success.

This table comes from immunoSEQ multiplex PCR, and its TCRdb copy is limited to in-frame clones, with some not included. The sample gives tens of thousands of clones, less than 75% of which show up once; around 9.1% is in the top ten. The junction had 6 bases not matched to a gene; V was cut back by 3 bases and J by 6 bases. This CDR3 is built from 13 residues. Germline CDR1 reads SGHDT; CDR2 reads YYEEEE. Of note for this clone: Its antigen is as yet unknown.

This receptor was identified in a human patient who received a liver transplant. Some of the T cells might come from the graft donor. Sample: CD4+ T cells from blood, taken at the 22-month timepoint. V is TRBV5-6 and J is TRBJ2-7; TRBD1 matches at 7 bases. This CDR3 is CASSSTGLGEQYF. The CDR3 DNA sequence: TGTGCCAGCAGCTCGACAGGGTTGGGCGAGCAGTACTTC.